A selection of T cell receptor beta chains follows, all from one sample in a study of blood T cells in healthy people across ages. Using its own MiXCR run on the 5' RACE reads, TCRdb lists one record per CDR3 protein. This table has 700,000 or so distinct CDR3 sequences, roughly 43% appearing once. The sample comprised blood. The receptor source for this set is an elderly man in good health. Both conserved end residues are part of each CDR3. Fields, in order: clone size, D gene, J gene, V gene, CDR3 protein, CDR3 DNA. A D gene is named only where the DNA matches it firmly. Some rows mark clone size as missing; the rest say once, few, many or name a class of expanded clone.

few,NA,TRBJ1-6,TRBV27,CASSLVTDNSPLHF,TGTGCCAGCAGTTTAGTGACAGATAATTCACCCCTCCACTTT
few,NA,TRBJ2-3,TRBV2,CASRDGGSDTQYF,TGTGCCAGCAGGGACGGGGGATCAGATACGCAGTATTTT
NA,TRBD1,TRBJ1-5,TRBV6-2/TRBV6-3,CASSTRQGWQPQHF,TGTGCCAGCAGTACCCGACAGGGGTGGCAGCCCCAGCATTTT
few,TRBD2,TRBJ2-3,TRBV6-1,CASSTGLAADTQYF,TGTGCCAGCAGTACGGGACTAGCGGCAGATACGCAGTATTTT
NA,NA,TRBJ2-7,TRBV20-1,CSATPTDPTYEQYF,TGCAGTGCTACCCCCACGGACCCAACCTACGAGCAGTACTTC
NA,NA,TRBJ2-1,TRBV28,CASSFPYNEQFF,TGTGCCAGCAGTTTCCCATACAATGAGCAGTTCTTC
few,NA,TRBJ2-7,TRBV6-2/TRBV6-3,CASRPGTHYEQYF,TGTGCCAGCAGGCCTGGGACGCACTACGAGCAGTACTTC
NA,NA,TRBJ1-3,TRBV2,CASSHGIPKDTIYF,TGTGCCAGCAGCCATGGCATCCCGAAGGACACCATATATTTT
NA,TRBD2,TRBJ2-3,TRBV7-2,CASSPLAGLKTDTQYF,TGTGCCAGCAGCCCGCTAGCGGGCCTTAAGACAGATACGCAGTATTTT
NA,TRBD2,TRBJ2-3,TRBV4-1,CASSQQTSGGTTDTQYF,TGCGCCAGCAGCCAACAAACTAGCGGGGGAACCACAGATACGCAGTATTTT
once,TRBD1,TRBJ2-1,TRBV25-1,CASSFVGQGVNGQFF,TGTGCCAGCAGTTTCGTGGGACAGGGTGTCAATGGGCAGTTCTTC
few,NA,TRBJ2-5,TRBV3-1,CASSQLVPETQYF,TGTGCCAGCAGCCAGCTAGTTCCGGAGACCCAGTACTTC
few,TRBD1,TRBJ2-3,TRBV24-1,CATSSLGTAIDTQYF,TGTGCCACCAGTTCCCTAGGGACAGCCATTGATACGCAGTATTTT
few,TRBD1,TRBJ1-3,TRBV3-1,CASSHTGQGGGNTIYF,TGTGCCAGCAGCCATACGGGACAGGGTGGTGGAAACACCATATATTTT
few,TRBD2,TRBJ2-7,TRBV7-2,CASSSKGTSGVSYEQYF,TGTGCCAGCAGCTCGAAGGGGACTAGCGGGGTCTCCTACGAGCAGTACTTC
NA,NA,TRBJ2-7,TRBV29-1,CSVVYTTYEQYF,TGCAGCGTTGTATACACTACCTACGAGCAGTACTTC
few,NA,TRBJ2-7,TRBV5-6,CASSLVPGGISYEQYF,TGTGCCAGCAGCTTGGTCCCAGGGGGGATCTCCTACGAGCAGTACTTC
few,NA,TRBJ2-7,TRBV6-1,CASMRTDLSYEQYF,TGTGCCAGCATGAGGACCGATCTCTCCTACGAGCAGTACTTC
few,NA,TRBJ2-3,TRBV4-3,CASSERRSGGTDTQYF,TGCGCCAGCAGCGAAAGGCGTAGCGGCGGCACAGATACGCAGTATTTT
few,NA,TRBJ1-1,TRBV10-2,CASSAPGYTEAFF,TGCGCCAGCAGTGCCCCAGGGTACACTGAAGCTTTCTTT